The source of this T cell receptor (beta chain) is a study of monozygotic twins with inflammatory bowel disease (dated by TCRdb to the late 2010s). Notes on the research overall: A total of about 28 monozygotic twin pairs were included in the full study, comprising nine German pairs (four IBD-concordant, five IBD-discordant) and 19 IBD-discordant Danish pairs. The search for disease-associated traits relied mainly on comparing IBD patients with their genetically identical healthy co-twins within discordant pairs. Each individual had, on average, about 151 000 unique TCRalpha sequences and 181 000 unique TCRbeta sequences available for analysis.

A roughly 2.6 ml peripheral blood sample was drawn into PAXgene tubes per donor and stored at -80°C. Without any T cell sorting, total RNA was extracted from whole blood using the PAXgene blood miRNA kit on an automated QIAcube. Peripheral blood from monozygotic twin pairs concordant or discordant for inflammatory bowel disease was subjected to deep TCRalpha and TCRbeta repertoire profiling with unique molecular barcoding. Smoking habits were recorded for all twin pairs, and each individual was classified as a current, former or never smoker. The CDR3 measures 15 amino acids from cysteine to phenylalanine. The entry carries no DNA sequence. Via the germline V gene (reference sequence), CDR1 is LNHNV and CDR2 YYDKDF. A note on this clonotype: Its antigen specificity is not known.

Library preparation was by 5' RACE. Preparation of each TCR library used approximately 3,700 ng of total RNA. cDNA was synthesized with SMARTScribe reverse transcriptase in eight separate reactions per sample. During cDNA synthesis, template switching was used to introduce unique molecular identifiers that contained a 6-nucleotide sample barcode. TCRalpha and TCRbeta cDNA was amplified by two nested PCRs of 16 and 9 cycles, with bead purification after each PCR. Before amplification, the cDNA was treated with uracil DNA-glycosylase and purified using the QIAquick PCR purification kit. The second PCR was the step at which Illumina TruSeq-compatible adapters and sample-specific barcodes were added. TapeStation and Qubit were used to check library quality and concentration, and 5 to 6.5 ng of each library went into the pool. Pooled libraries were sequenced on an Illumina HiSeq2500 single-index Rapid Run with 2 x 100 bp reads and custom sequencing primers. As for how the authors treated the data: UMI-based consensus assembly with MiGEC version 1.2.6 was used to correct PCR and sequencing errors. V(D)J alignment, clonotype assembly and CDR3 extraction were performed with MiXCR version 2.1.1. Normalisation of gene usage, clonotype sharing and MAIT/NKT TCR abundance was achieved by analysing the top 1000, 10 000 and 20 000 clonotypes per sample. Diversity was computed as the inverse Simpson index with the vegan R package after downsampling to 27 000 UMIs. Paired Mann-Whitney U tests were applied to discordant twin pairs, and Benjamini-Hochberg correction was used for multiple testing. One entry per CDR3 protein sequence results from the TCRdb reprocessing of the reads, with DNA left out. These V and J calls originate from TCRdb's pipeline instead of the authors' own analysis. The sample's records list over 130,000 distinct CDR3 sequences. Jointly, the top ten make up roughly 2.5% of the sample.

Summary of the overall study and its limitations: Distinction between different T cell subtypes could not be achieved in the analysis. Because patients received different immunosuppressive treatments, the repertoires may have picked up extra background noise and variability between individuals. Fewer clonotypes were shared with other individuals by IBD patients than by healthy twins, most markedly in patients showing signs of disease activity. The results gave no support for a single strong signal or clonotype linked to IBD. Concordant and discordant twins showed no difference in repertoire similarity, possibly because of limited statistical power. IBD patients had lower TCRbeta repertoire diversity, measured by the inverse Simpson index, than their healthy co-twins.

The receptor's source is a human donor with ulcerative colitis or Crohn's disease, or a healthy co-twin of an affected twin (not recorded which). The chain is assembled from TRBV15 and TRBJ2-5; the D call of TRBD1 rests on TCRdb alone, since no DNA is present to check it. Sequencing input: blood. This receptor carries the CDR3 CATSRDPGRQETQYF.